Below, one T cell receptor (beta chain) is given with its context. The data were obtained in a study of blood T cell repertoires in COVID-19. Whole-study context: Sources were T cells, B-cell-depleted T cells, or PBMCs; the material itself was cDNA or gDNA.

Grouping used clinical history reported by participants in a survey and questionnaire. Original data processing: The authors estimated nucleated cell counts from reference gene primer amplification. Measured with immunoSEQ multiplex PCR; TCRdb has only the in-frame clones, and not every one. The V and J calls and the clone size are those of that table, but D and trimming were determined from the DNA. In the table there are roughly 340,000 clones, around 87% of which are singletons. Germline V gene data show CDR1 as SGDLS and CDR2 as YYNGEE. The CDR3 contains 14 residues. The junction had 8 bases not matched to a gene; V was cut back by 5 bases and J by 3 bases.

The V gene is TRBV9, the J gene TRBJ2-7; 7 nucleotides line up with TRBD2. The source is a man aged 35 to 55 in a cohort exposed to, infected with or recovered from COVID-19 (not recorded which). Sequencing used PBMCs or T cells enriched from blood (not recorded which). This chain's CDR3 is CASSATSDHYEQYF. The CDR3 DNA is TGTGCCAGCAGTGCTACTAGCGATCACTACGAGCAGTACTTC.